Sequencing of this T cell receptor (beta chain) was carried out in a study of cytomegalovirus exposure and HLA in healthy donors. Study-level points and caveats: Relative to equally common others, HLA-associated TCR beta chains showed greater clonal expansion in a later analysis.

The PCR ran on 60 Vbeta and 13 Jbeta primers. Sequencing used immunoSEQ multiplex PCR; TCRdb keeps in-frame clones, though not all of them. The sample has some 200,000 clones, about 9% seen once. J gave up 2 bases and V 7 bases, and 5 bases lay outside the gene matches. The CDR3 has 13 amino acids. CDR1 is SQVTM, CDR2 ANQGSEA, per germline. This clone was counted only a few times. Its antigen is not identified. Sequences were obtained from PBMCs. V and J are TRBV29-1 and TRBJ2-3; 8 positions agree with TRBD1. The source of this sequence is a woman aged 25 to 45 in good health and CMV-seropositive. The CDR3 is CSDDRGYTDTQYF. The CDR3 bases are TGCAGCGATGACAGGGGCTACACAGATACGCAGTATTTT.